Following are 18 T cell receptor beta chains from one sample sequenced in a study of blood T cells in healthy people across ages. The authors ran a second PCR of about 7 to 11 cycles using a sample-barcoded 5' primer and a J-beta primer mix. TCRdb re-analysed the 5' RACE reads in MiXCR, keeping a single row per CDR3 protein. The table includes 850,000 to 1,000,000 distinct CDR3 sequences, roughly 52% detected once. Sequenced sample: blood. Receptor source: a man aged 25-45 years in good health.

The chain links TRBV6-5 to TRBJ1-1; D gene unclear. The germline V and J ends were trimmed by 6 bases and 5 bases, with 13 bases remaining between them. CDR3 size: 13 residues. CDR1 MNHEY and CDR2 SVGAGI come from the germline V gene. CDR3: CASSGPRKTEAFF. The DNA for the CDR3 is TGTGCCAGCAGCGGACCGAGGAAAACTGAAGCTTTCTTT.

This clonotype occurred a few times. The gene calls are TRBV20-1 and TRBJ2-1; 9 bases are a match to TRBD2. Germline-derived CDR1 and CDR2 are DFQATT and SNEGSKA (reference sequence). With V trimmed by 1 base and J by 9 bases, 10 bases remained unmatched. The CDR3 is 15 amino acids. The CDR3 DNA reads as TGCAGTGCTAGAGCAGCGGGGGGAGGTGGAGCTGAGCAGTTCTTC. Translation gives CSARAAGGGGAEQFF.

In this sample, this clonotype is medium-sized. V is TRBV20-1 and J is TRBJ1-5; 7 bases map to TRBD1. There are 17 residues in the CDR3. The V gene's germline CDR1 is DFQATT and CDR2 SNEGSKA (reference sequence). V dropped 0 bases and J dropped 3; count of bases not matched to a gene: 11. CDR3 nucleotide sequence: TGCAGTGCTAGAGATGTCCGGGACAGCCGCCCCAATCAGCCCCAGCATTTT. It is translated as CSARDVRDSRPNQPQHF.

The rearrangement links TRBV6-1 to TRBJ2-7, with 9 bases lining up with TRBD1. V was clipped by 4 bases and J by 2 bases; unmatched bases: 6. The CDR3 loop spans 15 amino acids. Germline-derived CDR1 and CDR2 are MNHNS and SASEGT. DNA for the CDR3: TGTGCCAGCAGTGGAGGACAGGGGCTAACCTACGAGCAGTACTTC. This codes for CASSGGQGLTYEQYF.

This sequence joins TRBV27 and TRBJ1-2, with 9 bases aligning to TRBD1. This CDR3 contains 15 residues. In germline, CDR1 is MNHEY, CDR2 SMNVEV (reference sequence). With V trimmed by 5 bases and J by 4 bases, 8 bases remained unmatched. The CDR3: CASSRTTGGSYGYTF. In nucleotides, the CDR3 is TGTGCCAGCAGTAGGACTACAGGGGGCTCCTATGGCTACACCTTC.

The chain uses TRBV9 and TRBJ1-1, with D maybe TRBD1 (5 bases). CDR3 length: 12 amino acids. Trimming cost V 3 bases and J 10 bases, with 13 bases left between them. The germline gives CDR1 SGDLS, CDR2 YYNGEE. CDR3 coding DNA: TGTGCCAGCAGCGCGACCGGGACGAGAGCTTTCTTT. It codes for CASSATGTRAFF.

The sample holds a few counts of this clonotype. V is TRBV7-6 and J is TRBJ2-5; 7 nucleotides match TRBD2. Germline CDR1 SGHVS, CDR2 FNYEAQ. The length of the CDR3 is 16 residues. J lost 0 bases, V lost 5 bases, and 9 bases had no gene match. The CDR3 loop reads CASSPLRGEYQETQYF. The CDR3, as DNA: TGTGCCAGCAGCCCCCTCCGGGGGGAGTACCAAGAGACCCAGTACTTC.

J is TRBJ2-5 and V is TRBV20-1; the D is unclear. Trimming left V 1 base short and J 0 bases short, with 9 bases between. CDR3 length: 14 amino acids. The V gene's germline CDR1 is DFQATT and CDR2 SNEGSKA (reference sequence). The CDR3 loop is CSARVTEYQETQYF. In DNA form, the CDR3 reads TGCAGTGCTAGAGTCACAGAGTACCAAGAGACCCAGTACTTC.

This chain links TRBV4-1 with TRBJ1-2; D gene uncertain. Trimming pared 1 base from V and 7 bases from J, leaving 7 bases between. The CDR3 loop spans 12 amino acids. Germline CDR1 MGHRA, CDR2 YSYEKL. The CDR3 protein is CASSQVDRGYTF. The CDR3 nucleotides are TGCGCCAGCAGCCAAGTAGACCGTGGCTACACCTTC.

This chain connects TRBV29-1 to TRBJ2-1; 10 bases agree with TRBD1. The length of the CDR3 is 14 residues. V gave up 7 bases and J gave up 3 bases; unmatched junction bases: 6. Germline CDR1 and CDR2: SQVTM and ANQGSEA. Here the CDR3 reads CSASRDRGYNEQFF. CDR3 coding DNA: TGCAGCGCTTCCCGGGACAGGGGCTACAATGAGCAGTTCTTC.

The chain is built from TRBV27 and TRBJ1-2; D call uncertain. The CDR3 covers 13 residues. Deletions cut 4 bases from V and 3 bases from J, with 9 bases between. CDR1 is MNHEY and CDR2 is SMNVEV in the germline V gene (reference sequence). CDR3 nucleotide sequence: TGTGCCAGCAGTTCCTCGGACTACTATGGCTACACCTTC. Amino acids: CASSSSDYYGYTF.

The chain has TRBV28 and TRBJ2-7, with TRBD1 identical over 8 bases. CDR3 size: 11 residues. The trim removed 10 bases at V and 7 bases at J, leaving 6 bases unmatched. Germline CDR1 and CDR2: MDHEN and SYDVKM. The CDR3 is CATYRGREQYF. In DNA form, the CDR3 reads TGTGCCACCTACAGGGGGAGGGAGCAGTACTTC.

This clonotype was picked up many times. This sequence joins TRBV20-1 and TRBJ2-7; 10 nucleotides agree with TRBD1. Germline V gene data show CDR1 as DFQATT and CDR2 as SNEGSKA (reference sequence). This CDR3 has 13 residues. Trimming removed 5 bases from V and 6 bases from J; junction bases left unmatched: 7. DNA of the CDR3: TGCAGTGCTCCCCGGGACAGGGGTAGCGAGCAGTACTTC. Translated: CSAPRDRGSEQYF.

The chain links TRBV9 to TRBJ2-1; 7 bases line up with TRBD2. The CDR3 is 15 amino acids. Per the germline V gene, CDR1 is SGDLS and CDR2 is YYNGEE. J lost 8 bases, V lost 4 bases, and 12 bases had no gene match. CDR3 region: CASSPRGGVSHEQFF. The DNA of the CDR3 is TGTGCCAGCAGCCCCCGCGGGGGAGTCTCACATGAGCAGTTCTTC.

This clonotype was seen once. The chain links TRBV3-1 to TRBJ1-1, with a weak D call TRBD1 (5 bases). This CDR3 is 14 amino acids long. V lost 1 base and J 5 bases, leaving 11 bases between the germline ends. CDR1 and CDR2 (germline): LGHDT, YNNKEL (reference sequence). CDR3 loop: CASSQVVGRTEAFF. DNA for the CDR3: TGTGCCAGCAGCCAAGTTGTGGGGCGGACTGAAGCTTTCTTT.

This clonotype appeared a few times. The rearrangement joins TRBV29-1 to TRBJ2-7; D is perhaps TRBD1 or TRBD2 (5 bases each). The CDR3 length is 11 residues. Germline V lookup: CDR1 SQVTM, CDR2 ANQGSEA. Trimming shortened V by 4 bases and J by 4 bases, and 8 bases separated the two germline ends. DNA for the CDR3: TGCAGCGTTGGAGGGGATTACGAGCAGTACTTC. Translating it yields CSVGGDYEQYF.

This clonotype was seen a handful of times. The J gene is TRBJ2-7, the V gene TRBV4-2, with D maybe TRBD2 (6 bases). V lost 1 base to trimming and J lost 2 bases, with 12 bases between them. The germline gives CDR1 LGHNA, CDR2 YNFKEQ. The CDR3 runs 15 residues. The CDR3 sequence: CASSQVGGLTYEQYF. In nucleotides, the CDR3 is TGTGCCAGCAGCCAAGTTGGGGGGTTAACCTACGAGCAGTACTTC.

This clonotype has more than one count but fewer than ten. The CDR3 loop is CASSPTLAGTYQETQYF. CDR3 DNA: TGTGCCAGCAGCCCCACTCTTGCAGGAACGTACCAAGAGACCCAGTACTTC. This chain links TRBV3-1 with TRBJ2-5; D gene ambiguous. The CDR3 covers 17 residues. The V and J ends lost 4 bases and 0 bases respectively, with 18 bases between them. CDR1 LGHDT and CDR2 YNNKEL come from the germline V gene (reference sequence).